These 2 T cell receptor beta chains were sequenced from one sample in a study of blood T cells in healthy people across ages. For the second PCR, which ran for about 7 to 11 cycles, a sample-barcoded 5' primer and a J-beta primer mix were used. TCRdb reprocessed the 5' RACE reads via MiXCR and lists one record per CDR3 protein. The data hold about 640,000 distinct CDR3 sequences, with around 54% observed a single time. Sequencing was performed on blood. The receptors stem from a man aged 55 to 70 in good health.

J is TRBJ1-5 and V is TRBV7-2, with 9 bases that match TRBD1. Germline-derived CDR1 and CDR2 are SGHTA and FQGNSA. There are 17 residues in the CDR3. V trimming: 4 bases; J trimming: 0 bases; junction bases outside the gene matches: 7. CDR3 coding DNA: TGTGCCAGCAGCTGGGAGGACAGGGGTTATAGCAATCAGCCCCAGCATTTT. It codes for CASSWEDRGYSNQPQHF.

The chain is built from TRBV6-5 and TRBJ2-7; D perhaps matches TRBD1 (5 bases). CDR1 MNHEY and CDR2 SVGAGI come from the germline V gene. The CDR3 extends over 14 amino acids. V dropped 10 bases and J dropped 3 bases, with 19 bases sitting between them. This CDR3 is CATKRQGIDYEQYF. The CDR3 DNA reads TGTGCCACCAAAAGGCAGGGCATCGACTACGAGCAGTACTTC.